This T cell receptor (beta chain) was sequenced in a study of technical replicates of blood from several donors. Profiling relied on immunoSEQ multiplex PCR, and the TCRdb table lists in-frame clones only, not all of them. The profile shows about 87,000 clones, 95% of them singletons. CDR3 length: 15 residues. The receptor comes from a human donor in good health. Specimen: T cells isolated from PBMCs. The rearrangement joins TRBV21-1 to TRBJ2-2; the D call in the table, TRBD1, was not verified against the DNA. TRBV21-1 is labeled a pseudogene. The CDR3 sequence is CASSRRYRVTGELFF. CDR3 DNA sequence: TGTGCCAGCAGCAGACGATACAGGGTAACCGGGGAGCTGTTTTTT.